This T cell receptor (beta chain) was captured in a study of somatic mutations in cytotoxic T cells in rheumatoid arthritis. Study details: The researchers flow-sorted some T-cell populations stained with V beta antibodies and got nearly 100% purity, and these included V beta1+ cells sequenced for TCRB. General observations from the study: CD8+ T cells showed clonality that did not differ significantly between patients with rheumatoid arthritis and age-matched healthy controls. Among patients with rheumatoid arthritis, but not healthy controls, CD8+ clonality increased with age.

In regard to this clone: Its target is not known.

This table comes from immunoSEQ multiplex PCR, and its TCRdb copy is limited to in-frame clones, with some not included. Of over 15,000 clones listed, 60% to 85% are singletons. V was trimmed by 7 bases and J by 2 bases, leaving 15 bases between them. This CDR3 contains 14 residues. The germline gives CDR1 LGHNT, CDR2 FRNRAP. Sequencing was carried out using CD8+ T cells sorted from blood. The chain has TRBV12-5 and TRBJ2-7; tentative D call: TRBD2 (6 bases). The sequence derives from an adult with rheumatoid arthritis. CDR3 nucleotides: TGTGCTAGTGCCCGGGACTTCCCTACCTACGAGCAGTACTTC. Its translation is CASARDFPTYEQYF.